This T cell receptor beta chain originates from a study of cytomegalovirus exposure and HLA in healthy donors. Study findings and constraints: It was in a later analysis that TCR association rates were seen to vary by HLA locus, highest for DRB1 and lowest for HLA-C. The study designated 164 TCR beta chains cytomegalovirus-associated. Later analysis associated a missense DCLRE1C variant with TCR beta V- and J-gene trimming.

With respect to this clone: Its specificity is not known.

The PCR employed 60 Vbeta primers together with 13 Jbeta primers. Profiled with immunoSEQ multiplex PCR; TCRdb holds only in-frame clones, not every one. The sample spans roughly 200,000 clones; the ten largest clones claim about 6.5%. The germline gives CDR1 MNHEY, CDR2 SMNVEV (reference sequence). The CDR3 consists of 14 residues. Trimming took 2 bases from V and 3 from J, leaving 11 bases between them. The rearrangement joins TRBV27 to TRBJ2-7; D perhaps matches TRBD1 (5 bases). This TCR was recovered from a man aged 25-40 years in good health and CMV-seronegative. The sequenced material came from PBMCs. CDR3 sequence: CASSLGRRGYEQYF. CDR3 bases: TGTGCCAGCAGTTTAGGTAGAAGGGGCTACGAGCAGTACTTC.